Following are 14 T cell receptor beta chains from one sample sequenced in a study of neurological immune-mediated disorders. Time point given: technical triplicate 3. TCRdb recomputed calls from the 5' RACE reads with MiXCR, one row per CDR3 protein. The sample holds tens of thousands of distinct CDR3 sequences; about a sixth are singletons and the top ten take around 5%. The sequenced sample was CD4+ T cells from blood. The receptors stem from a female donor with HTLV-1-associated myelopathy (HAM/TSP).

This clonotype was seen ten or more times. The chain uses TRBV20-1 and TRBJ1-5; unclear D gene. Trimming removed 4 bases at V and 6 bases at J, with 10 bases between. The germline gives CDR1 DFQATT, CDR2 SNEGSKA (reference sequence). The CDR3 is made up of 12 amino acids. CDR3 region: CSATPPGQPQHF. The CDR3 nucleotides are TGCAGTGCTACTCCACCGGGTCAGCCCCAGCATTTT.

V gene TRBV5-6 combines with J gene TRBJ2-5, with 7 bases lining up with TRBD1. This CDR3 has 15 amino acids. V was clipped by 1 base and J by 1 base; unmatched bases: 4. Germline V gene data show CDR1 as SGHDT and CDR2 as YYEEEE. Here the CDR3 DNA reads TGTGCCAGCAGCTTGATCACAGGGGCCCAAGAGACCCAGTACTTC. Residues: CASSLITGAQETQYF.

This clonotype was detected ten times or more. The genes are TRBV6-2 or TRBV6-3 and TRBJ2-2; 7 nucleotides align to TRBD2. The CDR3 sequence is 13 residues long. CDR1 and CDR2 from the germline V gene are MNHEY and SVGEGT. With V trimmed by 8 bases and J by 2 bases, 2 bases remained unmatched. CDR3 bases: TGTGCCAGCGGGGAGGGAAACACCGGGGAGCTGTTTTTT. Residues: CASGEGNTGELFF.

This clonotype was detected ten times or more. The chain is built from TRBV20-1 and TRBJ2-3; 9 nucleotides agree with TRBD2. Germline V lookup: CDR1 DFQATT, CDR2 SNEGSKA (reference sequence). J gave up 6 bases and V 7 bases, and 5 bases lay outside the gene matches. CDR3 size: 12 residues. CDR3 in DNA: TGCAGTGGCGCGGGGGGGCTGGATACGCAGTATTTT. Amino acid sequence: CSGAGGLDTQYF.

The gene calls are TRBV6-2 or TRBV6-3 and TRBJ2-5, with 9 bases identical to TRBD2. Germline V gene sequence: CDR1 MNHEY, CDR2 SVGEGT. The CDR3 is 16 residues long. The V segment lost 5 bases and the J segment 2 bases; nucleotides outside the gene matches: 9. Here the CDR3 reads CASSAPGLAEQETQYF. CDR3 sequence (DNA): TGTGCCAGCAGTGCGCCGGGACTAGCCGAACAAGAGACCCAGTACTTC.

This clonotype was observed many times. The chain carries TRBV29-1 and TRBJ2-1, with 10 bases identical to TRBD2. Germline CDR1 reads SQVTM; CDR2 reads ANQGSEA. The CDR3 extends over 16 amino acids. Trimming removed 2 bases from V and 8 bases from J; junction bases left unmatched: 12. CDR3 DNA sequence: TGCAGCGTTGAACTCCCTCTAGCGGGAGTTTTAGATGAGCAGTTCTTC. Protein product: CSVELPLAGVLDEQFF.

This clonotype was observed at least ten times. The chain combines TRBV19 with TRBJ1-4, with unresolved D. The germline CDR1 and CDR2 sequences are LNHDA and SQIVND (reference sequence). There are 15 residues in the CDR3. Between the trimmed V and J ends, which lost 1 base and 1 base, there was a span of 7 bases. The CDR3 spells CASSIGTVTNEKLFF. As DNA, the CDR3 is TGTGCCAGTAGTATAGGGACCGTAACTAATGAAAAACTGTTTTTT.

This clonotype was counted many times. V is TRBV18 and J is TRBJ2-7, with TRBD1 matching 7 bases. Germline CDR1 is KGHSH and CDR2 is LQKENI. V dropped 8 bases and J dropped 2; count of bases not matched to a gene: 9. This CDR3 is built from 14 residues. The CDR3 loop is CASTSGTDPYEQYF. The DNA for the CDR3 is TGTGCCAGCACCTCCGGGACAGACCCCTACGAGCAGTACTTC.

This clonotype was seen many times. This rearrangement joins TRBV12-3 or TRBV12-4 to TRBJ1-6; D gene unclear. The ends were cut back, 3 bases at V and 6 bases at J, with 12 bases in the middle. This CDR3 has 15 amino acids. CDR3 bases: TGTGCCAGCAGTTTCGCATATGCGGGTAATTCACCCCTCCACTTT. This translates into CASSFAYAGNSPLHF.

The table lists this clonotype with many counts. As DNA, the CDR3 is TGCGCCAGCAGCGTAACTAGCGGGAGCTACGAGCAGTACTTC. Translating it yields CASSVTSGSYEQYF. The gene calls are TRBV5-1 and TRBJ2-7, with 11 bases that match TRBD2. The junction had 3 bases not matched to a gene; V was cut back by 4 bases and J by 3 bases. There are 14 residues in the CDR3. CDR1 and CDR2 from the germline V gene are SGHRS and YFSETQ.

V gene TRBV20-1 combines with J gene TRBJ1-5, with D unclear. This CDR3 spans 11 amino acids. Germline loops: CDR1 DFQATT, CDR2 SNEGSKA (reference sequence). Trimming stripped 7 bases from V and 11 bases from J, with 15 bases between. The CDR3 sequence: CSVGLLGAQHF. CDR3 DNA sequence: TGCAGTGTTGGTTTACTGGGAGCCCAGCATTTT.

This clonotype was counted at least ten times. The chain combines TRBV20-1 with TRBJ2-4; either TRBD1 or TRBD2 may supply D (6 bases each). The CDR3 has 16 amino acids. Trimming left V 5 bases short and J 0 bases short, with 17 bases between. CDR1 and CDR2 (germline): DFQATT, SNEGSKA (reference sequence). The CDR3, as DNA: TGCAGTGCTGGGGCCAGGAGGGGGGCAGCCAAAAACATTCAGTACTTC. The encoded protein is CSAGARRGAAKNIQYF.

This clonotype showed up many times. This chain connects TRBV5-5 to TRBJ1-6, with D uncertain. The germline V gene encodes CDR1 SGHKS and CDR2 YYEKEE (reference sequence). Trimming cost V 4 bases and J 8 bases, with 16 bases left between them. The CDR3 totals 15 residues. CDR3 region: CASSRNDGIDSPLHF. The CDR3 nucleotides read TGTGCCAGCAGCCGCAACGACGGGATTGATTCACCCCTCCACTTT.

This clonotype appeared many times. The chain has TRBV27 and TRBJ2-7; TRBD1 matches 8 bases. Germline CDR1 and CDR2: MNHEY and SMNVEV (reference sequence). There are 17 residues in the CDR3. Trimming took 6 bases from V and 7 from J; bases not matched to a gene: 20. The CDR3 nucleotides read TGTGCCAGCAGCAGTCCGGCCATTAGACAGGGGCGAGAAGAGCAGTACTTC. Translation gives CASSSPAIRQGREEQYF.